This is a list of T cell receptor beta chains from one sample in a study of Ad26.COV2.S vaccination and SARS-CoV-2 variants. The assay was immunoSEQ multiplex PCR, and TCRdb's table has in-frame clones only and misses some. The sample shows fewer than 400,000 clones, less than 90% of them seen only once. Specimen: peripheral blood, collected in a trial of Ad26.COV2.S vaccine versus placebo. The receptors stem from a person between 18 and 59 years old who received the Ad26.COV2.S COVID-19 vaccine or a placebo. Both conserved end residues are part of each CDR3. D genes are given only for firm matches. Only some rows state a clone size, as once, few, many or a class for expanded clones.

V gene	J gene	D gene	clone size	CDR3 DNA	CDR3 protein
TRBV7-6	TRBJ2-1	-	-	TGTGCCAGCAGCTTAGGGGACAATGAGCAGTTCTTC	CASSLGDNEQFF
TRBV10-1	TRBJ2-2	-	-	TGCGCCAGCAGTGAACTCGTCGGGTCGACCGGGGAGCTGTTTTTT	CASSELVGSTGELFF
TRBV3-1/TRBV3-2	TRBJ2-5	-	-	TGTGCCAGCAGCCAAGATCCGGGACGCCAATCGGGGACCCAGTACTTC	CASSQDPGRQSGTQYF
TRBV4-2	TRBJ2-5	TRBD2	-	TGTGCCAGCAGCTTTAGCGGGGGGGCCCAAGAGACCCAGTACTTC	CASSFSGGAQETQYF
TRBV20-1	TRBJ2-7	-	-	TGCAGTGCCCAGGACTTCTACGAGCAGTACTTC	CSAQDFYEQYF
TRBV11-2	TRBJ1-1	-	-	TGTGCCAGCAGCGCGGGACTCCCCGAGGTTATGGCTTTCTTT	CASSAGLPEVMAFF
TRBV5-4	TRBJ2-3	-	-	TGTGCCAGCAGCTCCAACCAGGGGTTCACAGATACGCAGTATTTT	CASSSNQGFTDTQYF
TRBV2	TRBJ2-5	TRBD1	-	TGTGCCAGCGGGGGACAGGGTAACTTGGAGACCCAGTACTTC	CASGGQGNLETQYF
TRBV5-1	TRBJ2-7	-	few	TGCGCCAGCAGCGCCATTCCTACACTCGAGCAGTACTTC	CASSAIPTLEQYF
TRBV9	TRBJ2-5	TRBD2	-	TGTGCCAGCAGCGTAGGACTAGCGGGGGGACCGGTTGAGGAGACCCAGTACTTC	CASSVGLAGGPVEETQYF
TRBV30	TRBJ2-2	TRBD2	-	TGTGCCTGCCCCCCTTTGGGACTAGCGGGGCCGAGCTTCACCGGGGAGCTGTTTTTT	CACPPLGLAGPSFTGELFF
TRBV2	TRBJ2-7	TRBD2	-	TGTGCCAGCAGACCCGGACTAGCATCGCTGTCCTACGAGCAGTACTTC	CASRPGLASLSYEQYF
TRBV29-1	TRBJ1-2	-	-	TGCAGCGTTGCCCCGGGACTCCTCTATGGCTACACCTTC	CSVAPGLLYGYTF
TRBV10-1	TRBJ2-7	-	-	TGCGCCAGCAGTGAGTCGACCTTCTGGGGTGCGGGGTTAGACGAGCAGTACTTC	CASSESTFWGAGLDEQYF
TRBV6-6	TRBJ2-1	-	-	TGTGCCAGCAACCCTTTTGTAGGGGGGCTCGATGAGCAGTTCTTC	CASNPFVGGLDEQFF
TRBV25-1	TRBJ1-2	TRBD1	-	TGTGCCAGCCGGGACAGCCATAACTATGGCTACACCTTC	CASRDSHNYGYTF